The 31 T cell receptor beta chains reported below all come from one sample, sequenced in a study of control samples from healthy donors and cancer patients. Profiled with immunoSEQ multiplex PCR; TCRdb holds only in-frame clones, not every one. The sample yields around 250,000 clones, about four fifths seen once. The sample was PBMCs. These receptors all come from a woman aged 60 to 75 with lung cancer.

The chain employs TRBV18 and TRBJ2-7; D gene unclear. V was cut by 5 bases and J by 2 bases, with 4 bases left in between. The CDR3 length is 11 residues. The germline CDR1 and CDR2 sequences are KGHSH and LQKENI. This CDR3 reads CASSEAYEQYF. The CDR3 nucleotides are TGTGCCAGCTCAGAGGCCTACGAGCAGTACTTC.

Of note for this clone: Other DNA sequences of this sample code for an identical CDR3. The V call is TRBV20-1, the J call TRBJ1-2; D is undetermined. CDR1 is DFQATT, CDR2 SNEGSKA, per germline (reference sequence). V was cut by 3 bases and J by 4 bases, with 3 bases left in between. The CDR3 runs 10 residues. The CDR3 DNA is TGCAGTGCTAGGGCCTATGGCTACACCTTC. Protein sequence: CSARAYGYTF.

Points on this clone: The identical CDR3 is also encoded by other nucleotide sequences in the sample. This chain uses TRBV18 with TRBJ1-1; possibly TRBD1 for D (5 bases). V shed 2 bases and J shed 3 bases, with 10 bases lying between them. The CDR3 contains 14 residues. Germline V gene sequence: CDR1 KGHSH, CDR2 LQKENI. The CDR3 is CASSPGAGDTEAFF. The CDR3 coding sequence is TGTGCCAGCTCACCAGGAGCGGGGGACACTGAAGCTTTCTTT.

V gene TRBV5-5 combines with J gene TRBJ2-1; D is ambiguous. The CDR3 spans 16 residues. Trimming removed 2 bases at V and 5 bases at J, with 17 bases between. CDR1 and CDR2 (germline): SGHKS, YYEKEE (reference sequence). The chain's CDR3 is CASSLPIRTKNNEQFF. CDR3 coding DNA: TGTGCCAGCAGCTTACCAATTAGGACCAAAAACAATGAGCAGTTCTTC.

The V gene is TRBV5-4, the J gene TRBJ2-7; D not certain. The CDR3 sequence is 14 residues long. Germline CDR1 reads SGHNT; CDR2 reads YYREEE (reference sequence). V lost 2 bases, J lost 1 base, and 10 bases lay in between. The CDR3 protein is CASSFSDRSYEQYF. In nucleotides, the CDR3 is TGTGCCAGCAGCTTTTCGGACCGGTCCTACGAGCAGTACTTC.

The V and J genes are TRBV7-9 and TRBJ2-7, with D unclear. This CDR3 spans 11 amino acids. Trimming took off 4 bases at V and 5 bases at J, with 6 bases between the two ends. Germline CDR1 reads SEHNR; CDR2 reads FQNEAQ (reference sequence). The CDR3 DNA sequence: TGTGCCAGCAGCTGGTCGGACGAGCAGTACTTC. This codes for CASSWSDEQYF. Based on the CDR3 plus reference TRBV7-9 and TRBJ2-7, the full variable domain is DTGVSQNPRHKITKRGQNVTFRCDPISEHNRLYWYRQTLGQGPEFLTYFQNEAQLEKSRLLSDRFSAERPKGSFSTLEIQRTEQGDSAMYLCASSWSDEQYFGPGTRLTVT.

Details on this clone: The sample has other DNA sequences that encode this CDR3 too. This rearrangement joins TRBV9 to TRBJ1-4; possible D gene TRBD1, 5 bases. Germline loops: CDR1 SGDLS, CDR2 YYNGEE. V dropped 0 bases and J dropped 3 bases, with 9 bases sitting between them. CDR3 length equals 15 residues. CDR3 coding DNA: TGTGCCAGCAGCGTAGGGGTAGGGGCTAATGAAAAACTGTTTTTT. Translation: CASSVGVGANEKLFF.

This clone occurred a few times. This chain links TRBV2 with TRBJ1-1; 7 nucleotides agree with TRBD1. Germline V gene sequence: CDR1 SNHLY, CDR2 FYNNEI. V shed 7 bases, J shed 4 bases, and the junction held 6 bases outside the gene matches. The CDR3 has 13 residues. The CDR3 DNA sequence: TGTGCCAGCAAAACAGGGGTCGGCACTGAAGCTTTCTTT. Residues: CASKTGVGTEAFF.

Comments on this clone: This sample also contains other DNA sequences that code for the same CDR3. This chain connects TRBV9 to TRBJ2-7, with a tentative D call TRBD2 (7 bases). V was cut by 0 bases and J by 5 bases, with 12 bases left in between. The CDR3 is made up of 14 amino acids. Germline CDR1 and CDR2: SGDLS and YYNGEE. The CDR3 spells CASSVGGGSHEQYF. The CDR3 region has the DNA TGTGCCAGCAGCGTAGGGGGGGGCAGCCACGAGCAGTACTTC. The full variable domain, completed using reference TRBV9 and TRBJ2-7, is DSGVTQTPKHLITATGQRVTLRCSPRSGDLSVYWYQQSLDQGLQFLIQYYNGEERAKGNILERFSAQQFPDLHSELNLSSLELGDSALYFCASSVGGGSHEQYFGPGTRLTVT.

V usage is TRBV11-3 and J usage is TRBJ2-1, with D perhaps given as TRBD1 or TRBD2 (5 bases each). From germline, CDR1 is SGHNT and CDR2 YENEEA. V shed 5 bases and J shed 2 bases, with 13 bases lying between them. This CDR3 has 15 amino acids. Here the CDR3 DNA reads TGTGCCAGCAGCCCCCGAGGGACCACCTACAATGAGCAGTTCTTC. Translating it yields CASSPRGTTYNEQFF. Variable domain in full (rest from reference TRBV11-3 and TRBJ2-1): EAGVVQSPRYKIIEKKQPVAFWCNPISGHNTLYWYLQNLGQGPELLIRYENEEAVDDSQLPKDRFSAERLKGVDSTLKIQPAELGDSAVYLCASSPRGTTYNEQFFGPGTRLTVL.

The V gene is TRBV15, the J gene TRBJ1-5; D gene ambiguous. V was pared by 0 bases and J by 1 base, with 7 bases between. CDR1 is LNHNV, CDR2 YYDKDF, per germline (reference sequence). This CDR3 spans 15 amino acids. CDR3 loop: CATSREYLSNQPQHF. The CDR3, as DNA: TGTGCCACCAGCAGAGAATACCTCAGCAATCAGCCCCAGCATTTT.

This clone was detected ten times or more. This chain uses TRBV6-5 with TRBJ1-3; D is uncertain. The CDR3 has 11 residues. The V end was cut by 11 bases, the J end by 4 bases, with 9 bases between. Germline values: CDR1 MNHEY, CDR2 SVGAGI. CDR3 region: CAGLAGNTIYF. CDR3 sequence (DNA): TGTGCCGGCCTGGCCGGAAACACCATATATTTT.

This clone is a singleton in its sample. This chain connects TRBV7-2 to TRBJ2-3; D possibly uses TRBD1 or TRBD2 (5 bases each). Germline V gives CDR1 SGHTA, CDR2 FQGNSA. Trimming took off 2 bases at V and 5 bases at J, with 14 bases between the two ends. CDR3 length: 15 residues. The CDR3 is CASSLRWEQGDTQYF. For the CDR3, the DNA is TGTGCCAGCAGCTTAAGGTGGGAGCAGGGAGATACGCAGTATTTT.

The DNA of the CDR3 is TGTGCCATCAGTGACCCTACCATGGGCCTTCGCTCCTACGAGCAGTACTTC. Protein: CAISDPTMGLRSYEQYF. This chain uses TRBV10-3 with TRBJ2-7; D is uncertain. This CDR3 spans 17 amino acids. The V and J ends lost 3 bases and 0 bases respectively, with 18 bases between them. CDR1 ENHRY and CDR2 SYGVKD come from the germline V gene.

The chain couples TRBV29-1 to TRBJ1-3, with D possibly TRBD1 on 5 matching bases. Trimming left V 4 bases short and J 2 bases short, with 15 bases between. This CDR3 region has 15 residues. The germline gives CDR1 SQVTM, CDR2 ANQGSEA. In DNA form, the CDR3 reads TGCAGCGTTGTGAGTCCAGGGAGTACTGGAAACACCATATATTTT. Its protein is CSVVSPGSTGNTIYF.

The chain links TRBV7-9 to TRBJ2-3, with D perhaps matching TRBD2 (6 bases). Germline-derived CDR1 and CDR2 are SEHNR and FQNEAQ (reference sequence). V was pared by 3 bases and J by 4 bases, with 14 bases between. CDR3 length: 15 residues. The CDR3 coding sequence is TGTGCCAGCAGCTTGGGCGGGATTGGGGCAGATACGCAGTATTTT. This translates into CASSLGGIGADTQYF.

The V call is TRBV19, the J call TRBJ1-1, with a possible D match to TRBD1 (6 bases). The germline gives CDR1 LNHDA, CDR2 SQIVND (reference sequence). V was clipped by 5 bases and J by 4 bases, with 14 bases between them. This CDR3 spans 14 amino acids. In nucleotides, the CDR3 is TGTGCCAGTAGTCCCATGGGGGCGGGCACTGAAGCTTTCTTT. It translates to CASSPMGAGTEAFF.

The CDR3 bases are TGTGCCAGCAGCCAAGTTGGGGGGGTCTCCTACAATGAGCAGTTCTTC. Protein sequence: CASSQVGGVSYNEQFF. This chain uses TRBV3-1 (or the pseudogene TRBV3-2) with TRBJ2-1; 7 nucleotides line up with TRBD2. Germline V CDR1 and CDR2: LGHDT, YNNKEL (reference sequence). V dropped 1 base and J dropped 0; count of bases not matched to a gene: 3. CDR3 length equals 16 residues.

This chain uses TRBV5-1 with TRBJ1-1, with D maybe TRBD1 (6 bases). The length of the CDR3 is 13 residues. Germline CDR1 reads SGHRS; CDR2 reads YFSETQ. V dropped 2 bases and J dropped 7 bases, with 12 bases sitting between them. Written as DNA, the CDR3 is TGCGCCAGCAGCTTTAGCCGGACAGATGAAGCTTTCTTT. Translation: CASSFSRTDEAFF.

The rearrangement links TRBV7-9 to TRBJ2-1; TRBD2 matches 10 bases. The CDR3 runs to 16 residues. After removal of 1 base from V and 2 bases from J, the junction contained 2 bases not matched to a gene. Germline V gene lookup returns CDR1 SEHNR and CDR2 FQNEAQ (reference sequence). This CDR3 is CASSLGAGGTYNEQFF. In DNA form, the CDR3 reads TGTGCCAGCAGCTTAGGAGCGGGAGGGACCTACAATGAGCAGTTCTTC. Full variable domain (rest looked up from reference TRBV7-9 and TRBJ2-1): DTGVSQNPRHKITKRGQNVTFRCDPISEHNRLYWYRQTLGQGPEFLTYFQNEAQLEKSRLLSDRFSAERPKGSFSTLEIQRTEQGDSAMYLCASSLGAGGTYNEQFFGPGTRLTVL.

The CDR3 region is CASSLTGGPSNEQFF. CDR3 nucleotides: TGTGCCAGCAGCTTAACAGGGGGCCCATCCAATGAGCAGTTCTTC. The chain is built from TRBV7-9 and TRBJ2-1; TRBD1 agrees at 9 bases. In germline, CDR1 is SEHNR, CDR2 FQNEAQ (reference sequence). The length of the CDR3 is 15 residues. Trimming removed 2 bases from V and 6 bases from J; junction bases left unmatched: 5. The variable domain in full, with the rest retrieved from reference TRBV7-9 and TRBJ2-1, is DTGVSQNPRHKITKRGQNVTFRCDPISEHNRLYWYRQTLGQGPEFLTYFQNEAQLEKSRLLSDRFSAERPKGSFSTLEIQRTEQGDSAMYLCASSLTGGPSNEQFFGPGTRLTVL.

The chain combines TRBV7-8 with TRBJ1-2, with D unresolved. With 2 bases removed from V and 8 bases from J, the gap between germline ends came to 18 bases. CDR3 length: 15 amino acids. The germline CDR1 and CDR2 sequences are SGHVS and FQNEAQ. The CDR3 DNA sequence: TGTGCCAGCAGCTTATACCTAGATCCTCGTGTGGGCTACACCTTC. It is translated as CASSLYLDPRVGYTF.

This clone was found a few times. The chain joins TRBV6-1 to TRBJ2-1; D may be TRBD1 (5 bases). The CDR3 has 13 amino acids. Between the trimmed V and J ends, which lost 3 bases and 6 bases, there was a span of 9 bases. Per the germline V gene, CDR1 is MNHNS and CDR2 is SASEGT. The CDR3 region is CASSDAGRNEQFF. The CDR3 DNA sequence: TGTGCCAGCAGTGACGCAGGGCGCAATGAGCAGTTCTTC.

The chain carries TRBV3-1 (or the pseudogene TRBV3-2) and TRBJ1-6, with D perhaps TRBD1 (5 bases). Trimming cost V 4 bases and J 7 bases, with 14 bases left between them. The CDR3 sequence is 15 residues long. Germline V lookup: CDR1 LGHDT, CDR2 YNNKEL (reference sequence). The CDR3 bases are TGTGCCAGCAGCCGGTCAGGGTATGGGAATTCACCCCTCCACTTT. Amino acids: CASSRSGYGNSPLHF.

This chain connects TRBV5-1 to TRBJ2-1; a weak D match, TRBD2 (5 bases). The germline CDR1 and CDR2 sequences are SGHRS and YFSETQ. The CDR3 runs to 14 residues. Trimming removed 0 bases at V and 5 bases at J, with 9 bases between. CDR3 residues: CASSLVSGNNEQFF. CDR3 in DNA: TGCGCCAGCAGCTTGGTATCCGGGAACAATGAGCAGTTCTTC.

Of note for this clone: Other DNA sequences of this sample code for an identical CDR3. The rearrangement links TRBV7-8 to TRBJ1-4; D possibly corresponds to TRBD1 (5 bases). V was shortened by 5 bases and J by 8 bases, with 18 bases between the two germline ends. The V gene's germline CDR1 is SGHVS and CDR2 FQNEAQ. This CDR3 has 15 amino acids. CDR3 DNA: TGTGCCAGCAGCCCTGACAGAGAGAAAGTCGAAAAACTGTTTTTT. Translating gives CASSPDREKVEKLFF.

V is TRBV3-1 (or the pseudogene TRBV3-2) and J is TRBJ2-7; D not resolved. V was pared by 1 base and J by 6 bases, with 7 bases between. CDR1 LGHDT and CDR2 YNNKEL come from the germline V gene (reference sequence). The CDR3 covers 12 residues. The CDR3 spells CASSQAFREQYF. The CDR3 bases are TGTGCCAGCAGCCAAGCTTTTCGCGAGCAGTACTTC.

Here the CDR3 reads CASSPGLRVWEQFF. Here the CDR3 DNA reads TGTGCCAGCAGCCCGGGACTTCGTGTATGGGAGCAGTTCTTC. J is TRBJ2-1 and V is TRBV11-2; perhaps TRBD2 as D (6 bases). V gave up 5 bases and J gave up 10 bases, with 18 bases separating them. CDR1 is SGHAT, CDR2 FQNNGV, per germline. CDR3 size: 14 residues.

The rearrangement uses TRBV6-5 and TRBJ1-1; D gene uncertain. Per the germline V gene, CDR1 is MNHEY and CDR2 is SVGAGI. This CDR3 has 16 amino acids. The V end lost 0 bases, the J end lost 3 bases, and 14 bases lay between the germline ends. CDR3 amino acids: CASSYSPPGGDTEAFF. For the CDR3, the DNA is TGTGCCAGCAGTTACTCGCCCCCGGGTGGTGACACTGAAGCTTTCTTT.

This clone was seen a few times. CDR3 DNA sequence: TGCGCCAGCAGCCTACAGGGCCTCTCCTACGAGCAGTACTTC. It yields the protein CASSLQGLSYEQYF. The rearrangement joins TRBV4-1 to TRBJ2-7, with a weak D call TRBD1 (6 bases). Germline loops: CDR1 MGHRA, CDR2 YSYEKL. V lost 4 bases and J lost 0, with 10 bases in between. The CDR3 is 14 amino acids.

The rearrangement links TRBV5-1 to TRBJ1-3; TRBD1 might be the D (5 bases). CDR3 length: 14 amino acids. Trimming cost V 0 bases and J 7 bases, with 11 bases left between them. Germline CDR1 is SGHRS and CDR2 is YFSETQ. This CDR3 is CASSLGGNMNTIYF. In DNA form, the CDR3 reads TGCGCCAGCAGCTTGGGGGGGAATATGAACACCATATATTTT.